Below, 26 T cell receptor beta chains from the same sample are listed, as sequenced in a study of brain T cells in children with intractable seizures. The method was immunoSEQ multiplex PCR; TCRdb's version includes in-frame clones alone and lacks a portion of them. The sample has 300,000 to 400,000 clones; roughly 93% are singletons. Time point of the sample: blood from clinic visit 5 months post-surgery; TSC patient then seizure free. The specimen was peripheral blood, collected about 5 months after surgery. Source of these receptors: a boy in the first two years of life with tuberous sclerosis and intractable seizures.

This chain uses TRBV11-3 with TRBJ2-7; a possible D gene is TRBD2 (6 bases). This CDR3 region has 14 residues. Trimming removed 7 bases at V and 0 bases at J, with 13 bases between. CDR1 SGHNT and CDR2 YENEEA come from the germline V gene. CDR3 in amino acids: CASNKEGSSYEQYF. As DNA, the CDR3 is TGTGCCAGCAACAAGGAGGGAAGCTCCTACGAGCAGTACTTC.

J is TRBJ2-1 and V is TRBV24-1; 7 bases line up with TRBD1. The CDR3 is made up of 16 amino acids. J gave up 1 base and V 3 bases, and 5 bases lay outside the gene matches. CDR1 and CDR2 (germline): KGHDR, SFDVKD. The CDR3 region has the DNA TGTGCCACCAGTGATCACCCCAGGGGGTCCTACAATGAGCAGTTCTTC. It encodes CATSDHPRGSYNEQFF.

This clone was detected once. The gene calls are TRBV13 and TRBJ1-2, with D hard to call. This CDR3 spans 15 amino acids. CDR1 is PRHDT and CDR2 is FYEKMQ in the germline V gene (reference sequence). Trimming stripped 10 bases from V and 4 bases from J, with 22 bases between. The CDR3, as DNA: TGTGCCACCACCTCTGGGGAGGGCTTCGGCTATGGCTACACCTTC. Translating it yields CATTSGEGFGYGYTF.

V gene TRBV28 combines with J gene TRBJ1-1; D unclear. V lost 7 bases and J lost 7, with 22 bases in between. CDR3 length: 15 residues. CDR1 is MDHEN and CDR2 is SYDVKM in the germline V gene. CDR3 protein: CASTTPTPGLIEAFF. In DNA, the CDR3 is TGTGCCAGCACCACCCCGACGCCTGGGTTGATTGAAGCTTTCTTT.

The CDR3 DNA reads TGTGCCAGCAGTGAAAATCCAGCGGAGACCTACGAGCAGTACTTC. It yields the protein CASSENPAETYEQYF. The chain joins TRBV2 to TRBJ2-7, with D possibly matching TRBD2 (5 bases). The CDR3 is 15 residues long. V was trimmed by 2 bases and J by 2 bases, leaving 13 bases between them. Per germline, CDR1 SNHLY and CDR2 FYNNEI.

The chain combines TRBV6-2 or TRBV6-3 with TRBJ2-3; TRBD2 is a possible D gene (6 bases). Germline V gene data show CDR1 as MNHEY and CDR2 as SVGEGT. Trimming pared 2 bases from V and 1 base from J, leaving 13 bases between. The CDR3 has 16 residues. The CDR3 region is CASSYIAGPRTDTQYF. The CDR3 bases are TGTGCCAGCAGTTACATCGCGGGGCCTCGCACAGATACGCAGTATTTT.

The chain joins TRBV20-1 to TRBJ2-7; D gene uncertain. Germline assignment: CDR1 DFQATT and CDR2 SNEGSKA (reference sequence). The CDR3 runs to 11 residues. The ends were cut back, 2 bases at V and 3 bases at J, with 5 bases in the middle. The CDR3 DNA follows: TGCAGTGCTAGAAGGGTCTACGAGCAGTACTTC. Protein product: CSARRVYEQYF.

The V and J genes are TRBV7-6 and TRBJ2-1; D is perhaps TRBD1 (7 bases). CDR1 and CDR2 (germline): SGHVS, FNYEAQ. The CDR3 is made up of 21 amino acids. The V end was cut by 2 bases, the J end by 2 bases, with 28 bases between. The DNA for the CDR3 is TGTGCCAGCAGCTTATCCCCAGGGGGAAATCGGGACTCCCGGCCCTACAATGAGCAGTTCTTC. It translates to CASSLSPGGNRDSRPYNEQFF.

The rearrangement links TRBV3-1 (or the pseudogene TRBV3-2) to TRBJ2-7; D is uncertain. Germline V CDR1 and CDR2: LGHDT, YNNKEL (reference sequence). V lost 1 base and J 3 bases, leaving 13 bases between the germline ends. The CDR3 spans 15 residues. The CDR3, as DNA: TGTGCCAGCAGCCAAGGGTCGATTAGAGTCTACGAGCAGTACTTC. Translated, it gives CASSQGSIRVYEQYF.

The gene calls are TRBV7-6 and TRBJ2-7; 10 bases are a match to TRBD1. The CDR3 length is 15 residues. The germline CDR1 and CDR2 sequences are SGHVS and FNYEAQ. The V gene end was trimmed by 5 bases and the J gene end by 3 bases; junction bases not matched to a gene: 7. This chain's CDR3 is CASSPTGTGDYEQYF. The CDR3 DNA is TGTGCCAGCAGCCCCACCGGGACAGGGGACTACGAGCAGTACTTC.

The chain links TRBV11-2 to TRBJ2-7, with 10 bases identical to TRBD2. Germline CDR1 is SGHAT and CDR2 is FQNNGV. This CDR3 comprises 16 residues. V trimming: 5 bases; J trimming: 3 bases; junction bases outside the gene matches: 10. CDR3 loop: CASSRPASGRVYEQYF. CDR3 DNA: TGTGCCAGCAGCCGCCCAGCTAGCGGGAGAGTCTACGAGCAGTACTTC.

The genes are TRBV9 and TRBJ2-6, with D hard to call. The germline V gene encodes CDR1 SGDLS and CDR2 YYNGEE. The CDR3 spans 15 residues. Trimming pared 0 bases from V and 4 bases from J, leaving 8 bases between. CDR3 nucleotides: TGTGCCAGCAGCGTAGTCGGGTCCGGGGCCAACGTCCTGACTTTC. Translated, it gives CASSVVGSGANVLTF.

The chain combines TRBV7-6 with TRBJ2-1, with TRBD2 matching 9 bases. This CDR3 contains 21 residues. Germline CDR1 and CDR2: SGHVS and FNYEAQ. The junction had 20 bases not matched to a gene; V was cut back by 5 bases and J by 0 bases. CDR3 sequence: CASSQTWGREGPPSSYNEQFF. CDR3 nucleotides: TGTGCCAGCAGCCAGACTTGGGGGCGGGAGGGCCCCCCGAGCTCCTACAATGAGCAGTTCTTC.

V usage is TRBV7-9 and J usage is TRBJ1-5, with D possibly being TRBD1 (6 bases). This CDR3 comprises 16 residues. Germline assignment: CDR1 SEHNR and CDR2 FQNEAQ (reference sequence). Trimming shortened V by 5 bases and J by 2 bases, and 16 bases separated the two germline ends. The CDR3 DNA follows: TGTGCCAGCAGCCCCGACGGACAGTTGGGCAATCAGCCCCAGCATTTT. Translation: CASSPDGQLGNQPQHF.

This clone has a single count. The V call is TRBV5-4, the J call TRBJ2-3; 8 bases fit TRBD2. The CDR3 is 13 residues long. Germline V CDR1 and CDR2: SGHNT, YYREEE (reference sequence). V lost 2 bases, J lost 9 bases, and 5 bases stayed unmatched. As DNA, the CDR3 is TGTGCCAGCAGCTTCGGACTAGCTGAAACGCAGTATTTT. Encoded protein: CASSFGLAETQYF.

V and J are TRBV7-4 and TRBJ1-3, with no clear D. From germline, CDR1 is SGHVT and CDR2 SQSDAQ. V dropped 2 bases and J dropped 0 bases, with 17 bases sitting between them. The CDR3 extends over 18 amino acids. The CDR3 protein is CASSLYSAELYSGNTIYF. CDR3 bases: TGTGCCAGCAGCTTATATAGTGCAGAGCTGTACTCTGGAAACACCATATATTTT.

The V and J genes are TRBV24-1 and TRBJ2-1; 12 positions agree with TRBD1. Germline V gives CDR1 KGHDR, CDR2 SFDVKD. This CDR3 has 13 residues. V gave up 7 bases and J gave up 8 bases; unmatched junction bases: 2. CDR3 protein: CATRGQGAYEQFF. The CDR3 DNA reads as TGTGCCACCAGGGGACAGGGGGCCTATGAGCAGTTCTTC.

The chain couples TRBV6-1 to TRBJ2-2, with D tentatively TRBD1 (7 bases). Germline CDR1 reads MNHNS; CDR2 reads SASEGT. V lost 1 base and J lost 5, with 17 bases in between. The CDR3 loop spans 17 amino acids. The CDR3 reads CASSEDPGAGGTGELFF. The CDR3 DNA follows: TGTGCCAGCAGTGAAGACCCTGGGGCAGGGGGGACCGGGGAGCTGTTTTTT.

This clone was detected only once. The CDR3 spells CASRGTGSSPLHF. The CDR3 DNA reads as TGTGCCAGCAGAGGGACGGGGTCGTCACCCCTCCACTTT. The rearrangement joins TRBV2 to TRBJ1-6; tentatively, D is TRBD1 (5 bases). The CDR3 is made up of 13 amino acids. Germline V gene sequence: CDR1 SNHLY, CDR2 FYNNEI. Trimming cost V 6 bases and J 10 bases, with 13 bases left between them.

As concerns this clone: Other DNA sequences in the sample encode the same CDR3. CDR3 DNA: TGTGCCAGCAGCTTAGAGGGGGGGACTGAAGCTTTCTTT. Its protein is CASSLEGGTEAFF. V usage is TRBV7-9 and J usage is TRBJ1-1; D might be TRBD1 (6 bases). Germline V lookup: CDR1 SEHNR, CDR2 FQNEAQ (reference sequence). The CDR3 consists of 13 residues. Trimming took 1 base from V and 5 from J, leaving 8 bases between them.

The chain uses TRBV7-9 and TRBJ1-4; D is unresolved. The CDR3 has 16 residues. Germline loops: CDR1 SEHNR, CDR2 FQNEAQ (reference sequence). The V and J ends lost 0 bases and 6 bases respectively, with 14 bases between them. The DNA for the CDR3 is TGTGCCAGCAGCTTAGCGCAATCCGGAGCATATGAAAAACTGTTTTTT. Translation: CASSLAQSGAYEKLFF.

The V gene is TRBV2, the J gene TRBJ2-1; 12 positions agree with TRBD2. The ends lost 8 bases at V and 6 bases at J; junction bases unmatched: 2. The CDR3 has 13 amino acids. In germline, CDR1 is SNHLY, CDR2 FYNNEI. CDR3 region: CASGLAGTNEQFF. The CDR3 region has the DNA TGTGCCAGCGGACTAGCGGGAACCAATGAGCAGTTCTTC. Full variable domain (missing parts from reference TRBV2 and TRBJ2-1): EPEVTQTPSHQVTQMGQEVILRCVPISNHLYFYWYRQILGQKVEFLVSFYNNEISEKSEIFDDQFSVERPDGSNFTLKIRSTKLEDSAMYFCASGLAGTNEQFFGPGTRLTVL.

V gene TRBV3-1 (or the pseudogene TRBV3-2) combines with J gene TRBJ1-3; no definite D call. V shed 0 bases and J shed 0 bases, with 15 bases lying between them. CDR1 LGHDT and CDR2 YNNKEL come from the germline V gene (reference sequence). The CDR3 is 18 residues long. Here the CDR3 DNA reads TGTGCCAGCAGCCAAGATCCGGTTCCGGCATACTCTGGAAACACCATATATTTT. As protein: CASSQDPVPAYSGNTIYF.

The chain links TRBV3-1 (or the pseudogene TRBV3-2) to TRBJ2-1, with unresolved D. The V end was cut by 2 bases, the J end by 6 bases, with 11 bases between. Germline V gives CDR1 LGHDT, CDR2 YNNKEL (reference sequence). The CDR3 runs 14 residues. CDR3: CASSQLPRGNEQFF. The DNA of the CDR3 is TGTGCCAGCAGCCAATTGCCTAGAGGCAATGAGCAGTTCTTC.

The chain joins TRBV30 to TRBJ1-2; no reliable D call. From germline, CDR1 is GTSNPN and CDR2 SVGIG (reference sequence). This CDR3 region has 14 residues. Deletions cut 5 bases from V and 3 bases from J, with 16 bases between. The CDR3 protein is CAWGGRRLHYGYTF. The CDR3 DNA sequence: TGTGCCTGGGGCGGCCGGCGACTGCACTATGGCTACACCTTC.

The chain is built from TRBV30 and TRBJ1-2, with TRBD1 as a possible D gene (6 bases). The CDR3 is 13 amino acids. CDR1 is GTSNPN, CDR2 SVGIG, per germline (reference sequence). The ends were cut back, 0 bases at V and 6 bases at J, with 11 bases in the middle. The CDR3 DNA reads TGTGCCTGGAGTGTCGGCAGGGGAGATGGCTACACCTTC. This gives the protein CAWSVGRGDGYTF.